The text below deals with one T cell receptor (beta chain). Its specific antigen is unknown. This may stem from a read error, because a much larger clone lies one nucleotide away. The CDR3 holds 15 amino acids from the cysteine to the phenylalanine. Only the CDR3 region is kept as DNA, spanning 45 bases read in frame from base 1. In the germline V gene, CDR1 corresponds to SGHVS and CDR2 to FQNEAQ. Libraries came from PCR. The sequencer listed for this sample is Illumina HiSeq 2500. To normalize quantification of the TCRbeta repertoire, the TCR libraries were built with molecular barcoding that relied on unique molecular identifiers. TCRdb itself trimmed the public reads at Q25 with fastp, ran MiXCR and retained productive beta chains. Each entry merges the rows of one CDR3 protein and shows their most common DNA and genes. In all, the sample holds over 85,000 distinct CDR3 sequences, and approximately 6% of those were seen once. Of the sample, 5.5% to 6.5% is held by the ten largest clones.

The intended sense of this specimen's time point label: day 60 (about 2 months) after transplantation. The treatment or condition label corresponds to: allogeneic hematopoietic cell transplantation with graft depleted of TCRalphabeta T cells and CD19 B cells. Transplant recipients were children who received TCRalphabeta/CD19-depleted allogeneic hematopoietic cell grafts. The sample comes from a study of T-cell reconstitution after alpha-beta-depleted transplantation in children (dated by TCRdb to 2016 to 2017). Background for the entire study: Using TCR repertoire profiling, the study quantitatively followed how T-cell immune reconstitution unfolded in children after TCRalphabeta/CD19-depleted allogeneic hematopoietic cell transplantation.

Paper-wide results and their limitations: In some patients, the high TCRbeta diversity seen at day 60 was put down to recipient T cells and intrathymic progenitors that had survived conditioning. The apparently early recovery of alphabetaT-cell counts about two months after transplant reportedly depended on only several hundred rapidly expanded clones that came from non-depleted graft cells. Over the following months the frequencies of hyperexpanded clones went down, and after one year T-cell counts and TCRbeta diversity were mostly credited to newly produced T cells.

The sample in question was PBMCs, mostly from graft donor cells, obtained 60 days after TCRalphabeta/CD19-depleted stem cell transplant. The sequence was obtained from a female patient under 10 years old who had a stem cell transplant for Fanconi anemia, so the T cells may come from the graft donor. The V and J segments used are TRBV7-8 and TRBJ2-3; TRBD1 is perhaps the D gene, given 5 matching bases. CDR3 region: CASTPRVLDTDMQYF. The nucleotides are TGTGCCAGCACCCCCAGGGTACTGGACACAGATATGCAGTATTTT.